Below are 20 T cell receptor beta chains sequenced from a single sample in a study of Graves' ophthalmopathy and Graves' hyperthyroidism. Amplification of TCR beta CDR3 regions used RNA transcripts. The first-round RT-PCR employed HTBI primers together with the Qiagen OneStep RT-PCR kit. A multiplex PCR was then performed as the second round. TCRdb re-derived calls from the multiplex PCR reads in MiXCR, one entry per CDR3 protein. The sample gives 740,000 or so distinct CDR3 sequences, 40% of which show up once; approximately 46% is in the top ten. Sequencing was done on a sample of peripheral blood. Every receptor here comes from an adult man with Graves' ophthalmopathy.

This clonotype showed up just a few times. This chain links TRBV6-5 with TRBJ1-2, with unresolved D. The length of the CDR3 is 14 residues. CDR1 and CDR2 from the germline V gene are MNHEY and SVGAGI. Trimming removed 6 bases at V and 0 bases at J, with 11 bases between. The CDR3 region is CASSSGGTNYGYTF. In nucleotides, the CDR3 is TGTGCCAGCAGCTCAGGAGGGACTAACTATGGCTACACCTTC.

This clonotype was counted a few times. The chain combines TRBV7-7 with TRBJ2-5, with TRBD2 matching 12 bases. The junction had 11 bases not matched to a gene; V was cut back by 1 base and J by 5 bases. The CDR3 consists of 18 residues. Germline CDR1 and CDR2: SSHAT and FNYEAQ (reference sequence). CDR3 amino acids: CASSLELAGGPNGETQYF. The CDR3 DNA reads TGTGCCAGCAGCTTAGAGCTAGCGGGAGGGCCCAACGGGGAGACCCAGTACTTC. The variable domain in full, with the rest retrieved from reference TRBV7-7 and TRBJ2-5, is GAGVSQSPRYKVTKRGQDVTLRCDPISSHATLYWYQQALGQGPEFLTYFNYEAQPDKSGLPSDRFSAERPEGSISTLTIQRTEQRDSAMYRCASSLELAGGPNGETQYFGPGTRLLVL.

This clonotype has just a few counts. This sequence joins TRBV2 and TRBJ2-2, with D perhaps matching TRBD1 or TRBD2 (6 bases each). The CDR3 is made up of 13 amino acids. The V end lost 7 bases, the J end lost 7 bases, and 13 bases lay between the germline ends. Germline CDR1 is SNHLY and CDR2 is FYNNEI. CDR3 in DNA: TGTGCCAGCACCGAAAGGGGGGTCGGGGAGCTGTTTTTT. It yields the protein CASTERGVGELFF.

This clonotype was seen more than once but under ten times. One junction end disagrees with the germline gene, perhaps due to a read error. This chain joins TRBV5-1 and TRBJ1-4; 9 positions agree with TRBD1. Germline V gene data show CDR1 as SGHRS and CDR2 as YFSETQ. CDR3 length: 15 amino acids. Written as DNA, the CDR3 is TGTGCCAGCAGCTCAAGGACAGGGGCTAATGAAAAACTGTTTTTT. Protein sequence: CASSSRTGANEKLFF.

A single count supports this clonotype. The V gene is TRBV6-4, the J gene TRBJ1-1, with 7 bases that match TRBD1. Trimming at V came to 5 bases and at J to 1 base, leaving 7 bases not matched to a gene. Germline CDR1 MRHNA, CDR2 SNTAGT. The CDR3 length is 15 residues. The CDR3 DNA reads as TGTGCCAGCAGTATAATCAGGGGGAAGAACACTGAAGCTTTCTTT. As protein: CASSIIRGKNTEAFF.

V and J are TRBV7-2 and TRBJ2-7; TRBD2 aligns across 9 bases. The ends lost 0 bases at V and 4 bases at J; junction bases unmatched: 4. Germline CDR1 and CDR2: SGHTA and FQGNSA. This CDR3 spans 15 amino acids. The CDR3 reads CASSLARGGWYEQYF. In DNA, the CDR3 is TGTGCCAGCAGCTTAGCGCGGGGGGGCTGGTACGAGCAGTACTTC.

This clonotype was recorded at least ten times. The chain recombines TRBV15 with TRBJ1-6; 7 bases match TRBD1. This CDR3 has 18 amino acids. Germline V gene sequence: CDR1 LNHNV, CDR2 YYDKDF (reference sequence). V lost 3 bases to trimming and J lost 2 bases; unmatched junction nucleotides: 10. The CDR3 loop reads CATSRTTGRSTYNSPLHF. The CDR3 DNA reads as TGTGCCACCAGCAGGACGACAGGGAGATCGACCTATAATTCACCCCTCCACTTT.

This clonotype appeared once. A read error is likely, as this CDR3 ends without the conserved phenylalanine or tryptophan. V usage is TRBV7-2 and J usage is TRBJ2-3, with 8 bases matching TRBD1. V was pared by 6 bases and J by 4 bases, with 6 bases of the junction left unmatched. This CDR3 has 14 residues. Germline V lookup: CDR1 SGHTA, CDR2 FQGNSA. Here the CDR3 DNA reads TGTGCCAGCAGTGACTCACAGGGGGCAGATACGCAGTATGTT. This codes for CASSDSQGADTQYV.

This clonotype was seen many times. The V and J genes are TRBV2 and TRBJ1-2; D not resolved. With 3 bases removed from V and 2 bases from J, the gap between germline ends came to 13 bases. Germline V gene data show CDR1 as SNHLY and CDR2 as FYNNEI. CDR3 length equals 15 residues. CDR3 nucleotides: TGTGCCAGCAGTGATAGCCAGGCCGGGAACTATGGCTACACCTTC. It translates to CASSDSQAGNYGYTF.

This clonotype came up many times. V and J are TRBV29-1 and TRBJ1-1; no definite D call. CDR3 size: 13 residues. Germline values: CDR1 SQVTM, CDR2 ANQGSEA. Trimming left V 1 base short and J 5 bases short, with 11 bases between. The CDR3 loop reads CSVEGGMGTEAFF. CDR3 sequence (DNA): TGCAGCGTTGAAGGAGGGATGGGTACTGAAGCTTTCTTT.

This clonotype came up a few times. The chain employs TRBV28 and TRBJ1-5; D is perhaps TRBD1 (5 bases). Trimming took 5 bases from V and 7 from J, leaving 21 bases between them. The CDR3 extends over 16 amino acids. CDR1 is MDHEN, CDR2 SYDVKM, per germline. Here the CDR3 reads CASSPLGQGGLQPQHF. The CDR3 DNA is TGTGCCAGCAGTCCCCTAGGGCAGGGTGGATTACAGCCCCAGCATTTT.

The chain recombines TRBV7-3 with TRBJ2-7; D not certain. This CDR3 has 12 amino acids. Germline assignment: CDR1 SGHTA and CDR2 FQGTGA. The V end was cut by 6 bases, the J end by 7 bases, with 13 bases between. The CDR3 reads CASSRSPNEQYF. CDR3 nucleotide sequence: TGTGCCAGCAGTAGGAGCCCGAATGAGCAGTACTTC.

The chain has TRBV10-2 and TRBJ1-1, with TRBD1 matching over 9 bases. CDR1 and CDR2 (germline): WSHSY, SAAADI. This CDR3 is 15 amino acids long. The junction had 11 bases not matched to a gene; V was cut back by 6 bases and J by 6 bases. This CDR3 is CASRYGTGRIPEAFF. The CDR3 DNA reads TGCGCCAGCAGATACGGGACAGGGCGGATCCCTGAAGCTTTCTTT.

This chain links TRBV10-3 with TRBJ1-2, with 7 bases lining up with TRBD1. V dropped 7 bases and J dropped 0; count of bases not matched to a gene: 14. This CDR3 contains 17 residues. Looked up from germline, CDR1 is ENHRY and CDR2 is SYGVKD. The CDR3 nucleotides read TGTGCCATCATCCCCGCTCCGGGACAGAATACTAACTATGGCTACACCTTC. This codes for CAIIPAPGQNTNYGYTF.

This chain connects TRBV5-6 to TRBJ2-7; 7 bases fit TRBD2. Trimming removed 4 bases from V and 2 bases from J; junction bases left unmatched: 9. The CDR3 consists of 15 residues. The germline gives CDR1 SGHDT, CDR2 YYEEEE. CDR3 DNA: TGTGCCAGCAGCGGGAGGGGCCTCCCAACCTACGAGCAGTACTTC. It encodes CASSGRGLPTYEQYF.

This clonotype was recorded a few times. The genes are TRBV5-1 and TRBJ1-6, with 10 bases identical to TRBD1. The V and J ends lost 4 bases and 12 bases, in that order; junction bases with no gene match: 13. The CDR3 loop spans 16 amino acids. Germline values: CDR1 SGHRS, CDR2 YFSETQ. CDR3: CASSPTPGTGDGPLHF. The CDR3 DNA reads as TGCGCCAGCAGCCCAACCCCCGGGACAGGGGATGGACCCCTCCACTTT.

The V call is TRBV29-1, the J call TRBJ1-1, with 9 bases identical to TRBD1. The CDR3 totals 12 residues. CDR1 SQVTM and CDR2 ANQGSEA come from the germline V gene. CDR3 sequence: CRVTGGNEGAFF. The CDR3 coding sequence is TGCAGAGTGACAGGGGGAAATGAGGGAGCTTTCTTT.

This clonotype was counted ten times or more. The rearrangement links TRBV19 to TRBJ1-1; D ambiguous. In germline, CDR1 is LNHDA, CDR2 SQIVND (reference sequence). V was clipped by 5 bases and J by 1 base, with 11 bases between them. The CDR3 spans 14 residues. The CDR3 DNA reads TGTGCCAGTAGTCCCCGACTAGGGAACACTGAAGCTTTCTTT. Protein: CASSPRLGNTEAFF.

This clonotype showed up many times. The rearrangement links TRBV11-1 to TRBJ1-1; no firm D call. Germline assignment: CDR1 SGHAT and CDR2 FQDESV (reference sequence). This CDR3 is 12 amino acids long. Trimming removed 5 bases at V and 11 bases at J, with 15 bases between. This chain's CDR3 is CASSPSPERAFF. CDR3 sequence (DNA): TGTGCCAGCAGCCCCAGCCCCGAACGGGCTTTCTTT.

This clonotype came up many times. V and J are TRBV7-2 and TRBJ2-5; D unclear. The V gene lost 1 base and the J gene lost 1 base, with 13 bases spanning the gap. Germline V gene data show CDR1 as SGHTA and CDR2 as FQGNSA. The CDR3 runs to 16 residues. The CDR3 DNA reads as TGTGCCAGCAGCTTAGTATCTGGTTTGGGCCAAGAGACCCAGTACTTC. The encoded protein is CASSLVSGLGQETQYF. Together with reference TRBV7-2 and TRBJ2-5, the CDR3 gives the full variable domain: GAGVSQSPSNKVTEKGKDVELRCDPISGHTALYWYRQSLGQGLEFLIYFQGNSAPDKSGLPSDRFSAERTGGSVSTLTIQRTQQEDSAVYLCASSLVSGLGQETQYFGPGTRLLVL.